This is a list of T cell receptor beta chains from one sample in a study of shared clonotypes between healthy human individuals. Using immunoSEQ multiplex PCR, the repertoire was profiled, and TCRdb retains in-frame clones only, with some absent. The sample contains 1.5 million to 2.5 million clones, about 95% of which appear only once. Material for sequencing was naive CD8+ T cells sorted from blood. These receptors all come from a man aged 18 to 30 in good health. The CDR3 runs from the conserved cysteine through the conserved F or W. Fields, in order: clone size, V gene, J gene, D gene, CDR3 DNA, CDR3 protein. The D gene is left open where the match is weak. Clone size is not always given. Where it is, it says once, few, many or a class for expanded clones.

clone_size: NA; v_call: TRBV7-8; j_call: TRBJ2-1; d_call: TRBD2; cdr3_nt: TGTGCCAGCAGCCGGACCCTGGTCGGGCTAGCGGGCAATGAGCAGTTCTTC; cdr3_aa: CASSRTLVGLAGNEQFF
clone_size: once; v_call: TRBV4-3; j_call: TRBJ2-7; d_call: TRBD2; cdr3_nt: TGCGCCAGCAGCCAAGAGATGGCGGGAGGGATCTACGAGCAGTACTTC; cdr3_aa: CASSQEMAGGIYEQYF
clone_size: NA; v_call: TRBV10-1; j_call: TRBJ2-7; d_call: NA; cdr3_nt: TGCGCCAGCAGTGATTTCTCAGGGAACTACGAGCAGTACTTC; cdr3_aa: CASSDFSGNYEQYF
clone_size: NA; v_call: TRBV5-1; j_call: TRBJ2-3; d_call: NA; cdr3_nt: TGCGCCAGCAGCCTACATTCTAACACTCCAAGGGGCTTATACACAGATACGCAGTATTTT; cdr3_aa: CASSLHSNTPRGLYTDTQYF
clone_size: NA; v_call: TRBV4-1; j_call: TRBJ1-4; d_call: NA; cdr3_nt: TGCGCCAGCAGCCAAGAGTCGGAGGGGATAGGTGAAAAACTGTTTTTT; cdr3_aa: CASSQESEGIGEKLFF
clone_size: NA; v_call: TRBV5-6; j_call: TRBJ1-3; d_call: NA; cdr3_nt: TGTGCCAGCAGCTTCGGTTTAGCTGGAAACACCATATATTTT; cdr3_aa: CASSFGLAGNTIYF
clone_size: NA; v_call: TRBV6-5; j_call: TRBJ1-5; d_call: NA; cdr3_nt: TGTGCCAGCAGTTACTCGGTCACCAATCAGCCCCAGCATTTT; cdr3_aa: CASSYSVTNQPQHF
clone_size: NA; v_call: TRBV28; j_call: TRBJ2-7; d_call: NA; cdr3_nt: TGTGCCAGCACCTTGGGGGGAGCCTACGAGCAGTACTTC; cdr3_aa: CASTLGGAYEQYF
clone_size: NA; v_call: TRBV4-1; j_call: TRBJ2-5; d_call: NA; cdr3_nt: TGCGCCAGCAGCCAAGGACAGTACCAAGAGACCCAGTACTTC; cdr3_aa: CASSQGQYQETQYF
clone_size: NA; v_call: TRBV4-2; j_call: TRBJ2-5; d_call: NA; cdr3_nt: TGTGCCAGCAGCCAAGTGGCTCAAGAGACCCAGTACTTC; cdr3_aa: CASSQVAQETQYF
clone_size: once; v_call: TRBV5-4; j_call: TRBJ2-7; d_call: NA; cdr3_nt: TGTGCCAGCAGCTTGGGTGGGGGAGCGGAGCAGTACTTC; cdr3_aa: CASSLGGGAEQYF
clone_size: NA; v_call: TRBV27; j_call: TRBJ2-7; d_call: NA; cdr3_nt: TGTGCCAGCAGTTTACAGTATGGTCCAACCCAATACGAGCAGTACTTC; cdr3_aa: CASSLQYGPTQYEQYF
clone_size: NA; v_call: TRBV6-1; j_call: TRBJ2-3; d_call: TRBD2; cdr3_nt: TGTGCCAGCAGTGAAGATCTAGCGGGGGAATCAGATACGCAGTATTTT; cdr3_aa: CASSEDLAGESDTQYF
clone_size: NA; v_call: TRBV11-2; j_call: TRBJ2-7; d_call: TRBD1; cdr3_nt: TGTGCCAGCAGCTTGGGACAGGTTTACGAGCAGTACTTC; cdr3_aa: CASSLGQVYEQYF
clone_size: NA; v_call: TRBV19; j_call: TRBJ1-2; d_call: NA; cdr3_nt: TGTGCCAGTAGTATAGATCTGGATGGCTACACCTTC; cdr3_aa: CASSIDLDGYTF
clone_size: NA; v_call: TRBV5-6; j_call: TRBJ1-5; d_call: TRBD1; cdr3_nt: TGTGCCAGCAGCTCGACCGGACAGGGGTATCAGCCCCAGCATTTT; cdr3_aa: CASSSTGQGYQPQHF
clone_size: NA; v_call: TRBV27; j_call: TRBJ1-1; d_call: NA; cdr3_nt: TGTGCCAGCAGTCCCGGACAGAGGAACACTGAAGCTTTCTTT; cdr3_aa: CASSPGQRNTEAFF
clone_size: NA; v_call: TRBV7-9; j_call: TRBJ2-7; d_call: TRBD1; cdr3_nt: TGTGCCAGCAGCTCCCCGTCGACAGGGGGCTACGAGCAGTACTTC; cdr3_aa: CASSSPSTGGYEQYF